This entry features one T cell receptor (beta chain) sequence. Antigen: not known. Authors' processing steps: After removing out-of-frame reads, 2,204,828 distinct TCRbeta sequences remained. Data came from immunoSEQ multiplex PCR; TCRdb stores just in-frame clones and leaves some out. Clone size and V and J calls were adopted from that table, with D and trimming inferred from the DNA. The data hold 45,000 to 50,000 clones, with about three quarters observed a single time. Single viable CD3+CD4+CD8-CD45RO+ cells were sorted as the memory CD4+ T cells. Total CD4+ T cells were enriched by CD4 positive selection. This record belongs to a study of memory CD4+ T cells and cytomegalovirus serostatus. Study-wide context: Of the healthy Belgian adults, 9 or 10 were CMV seropositive and approximately 24 seronegative.

Study-wide results and caveats: The CMV-associated TCR signature appears largely within the CD4+ memory repertoire.

The CDR3 sequence is 16 residues long. CDR1 and CDR2 from the germline V gene are LNHDA and SQIVND (reference sequence). The V and J ends lost 6 bases and 2 bases respectively, with 18 bases between them. Sequenced: memory CD4+ T cells from blood. The chain carries TRBV19 and TRBJ2-3; the D is unclear. The TCR comes from an adult in good health and CMV-seronegative. The CDR3 coding sequence is TGTGCCAGTAGGGAAACAGTAAACCTTCTCACAGATACGCAGTATTTT. Translated, it gives CASRETVNLLTDTQYF.